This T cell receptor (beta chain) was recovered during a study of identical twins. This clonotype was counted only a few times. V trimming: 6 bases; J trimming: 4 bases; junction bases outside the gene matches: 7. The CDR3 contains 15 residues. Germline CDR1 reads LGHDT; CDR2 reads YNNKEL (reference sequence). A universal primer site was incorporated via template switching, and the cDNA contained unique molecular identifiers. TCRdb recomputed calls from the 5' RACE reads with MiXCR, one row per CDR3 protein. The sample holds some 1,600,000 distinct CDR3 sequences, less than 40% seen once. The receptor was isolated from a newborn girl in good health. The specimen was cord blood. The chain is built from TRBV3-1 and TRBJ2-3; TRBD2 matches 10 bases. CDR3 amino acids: CASSSSGGTSDTQYF. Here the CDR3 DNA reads TGTGCCAGCAGTAGTAGCGGGGGGACCTCAGATACGCAGTATTTT.